Listed below are T cell receptor beta chains from one sample, sequenced in a study of Tregs in tolerant kidney transplant recipients. Clones were sequenced by immunoSEQ multiplex PCR, and TCRdb holds only the in-frame ones, with some missing. Here the sample spans around 77,000 clones, 95% to 98% being singletons. The starting material was CD4+ T cells from blood, obtained before the transplant. The receptor set was obtained from a human donor who received a combined kidney and bone marrow transplant. The CDR3 runs from the conserved cysteine through the conserved F or W. Each record gives: V gene, CDR3 protein.

>TRBV18
CASSIGSSYEQYF
>TRBV7-2
CASSVQSSGSSYEQYF
>TRBV4-2
CASSQAPGLAGEGTYNEQFF
>TRBV18
CASSSGQTQVLNGYTF
>TRBV11-3
CASSLDRTRSDTQYF
>TRBV30
CAWSVRGNTEAFF
>TRBV28
CASSLSGGYEKLFF
>TRBV4-2
CASSQDVGAGAFETQYF
>TRBV30
CAWRLRRTTGELFF
>TRBV7-9
CASSLEGATNEKLFF
>TRBV5-1
CASSLGEGASGNEQFF
>TRBV4-2
CASSRGQAQPGSGYTF
>TRBV18
CASCEPGQNFATNEKLFF
>TRBV4-2
CASSQDPSGGLQETQYF
>TRBV10-3
CASSPGQGNTIYF
>TRBV11-3
CASSLGGGARDTQYF
>TRBV5-1
CASSVGQSSTDTQYF
>TRBV2
CASRDRENYGYTF
>TRBV6-1
CASSEVILAGARDEQYF
>TRBV4-1
CASSQGRLAGTNIQYF
>TRBV6-4
CASSDLGGVNRETQYF
>TRBV11-3
CASSLGSGGLADTQYF
>TRBV5-4
CASSLGTDLRSDEQYF
>TRBV7-2
CASSPRTGGIRTTNEKLFF
>TRBV5-1
CASSWGGQGRISSPLHF
>TRBV5-6
CASSSGTGVFAGYEQYF
>TRBV29-1
CSVDGRAVTEAFF
>TRBV5-4
CASSETSGRTYEQYF
>TRBV19
CASKKPPLGAYGYTF
>TRBV18
CASSPPEQAAYGYTF
>TRBV21-1
CASSGGHPAYEQYF
>TRBV7-2
CASSTTSGSYEQYF
>TRBV13
CASSYTEANEKLFF
>TRBV9
CASSVGRGNTEAFF
>TRBV6-5
CAIVDREGTEAFF
>TRBV5-5
CASSRDPGHYGYTF
>TRBV15
CATSLLLSREYLDEQFF
>TRBV4-2
CASSQDSGYETDTQYF
>TRBV30
CAWTGGVWDTGELFF
>TRBV7-3
CASSLKGPGDEQFF
>TRBV9
CASSSNTGELFF
>TRBV6-5
CASRQTGNPEKLFF
>TRBV11-3
CASSRRTSGPTGELFF
>TRBV10-2
CASSESRGAGYEQYF
>TRBV9
CASSEGETQYF